This T cell receptor beta chain was found in a study of circulating CD8 cells and anti-PD-1 response in melanoma. From live CD3+CD8+TCRalphabeta+ cells, four PD-1 and/or TIGIT subsets were sorted. Whole-study results and caveats: DNEG was most diverse; TIGIT repertoires were least diverse.

Note on this clonotype: Its target is not known. A much bigger clone sits one base away, suggesting this may be a read error.

The QIAseq Immune Repertoire TCR panel built the libraries from roughly 16 ng of total RNA. TCRdb re-derived calls from the reads in MiXCR, one entry per CDR3 protein. There are approximately 1,800 distinct CDR3 sequences in the sample; 6% to 8% occur only once, and roughly 8.2% lies in the top ten. The germline V gene encodes CDR1 SNHLY and CDR2 FYNNEI. The CDR3 is 15 residues long. V gene TRBV2 combines with J gene TRBJ1-3, with TRBD1 identical over 7 bases. The source was CD8+ T cells from PBMCs, collected at baseline or after one month of anti-PD-1 therapy (not recorded which). The origin of this receptor is a human donor with melanoma. The CDR3 DNA sequence: TGTGCCAGCATTATGACAGGGAGCTCTGGAAACACCATACATTTT. Translating gives CASIMTGSSGNTIHF.